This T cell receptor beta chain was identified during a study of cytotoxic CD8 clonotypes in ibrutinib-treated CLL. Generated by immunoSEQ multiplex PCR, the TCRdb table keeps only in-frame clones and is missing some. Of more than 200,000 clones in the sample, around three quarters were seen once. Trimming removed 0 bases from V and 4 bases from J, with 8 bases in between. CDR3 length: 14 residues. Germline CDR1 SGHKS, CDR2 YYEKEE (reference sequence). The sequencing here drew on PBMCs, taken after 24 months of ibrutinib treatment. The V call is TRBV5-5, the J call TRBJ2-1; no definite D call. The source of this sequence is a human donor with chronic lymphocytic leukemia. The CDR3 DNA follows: TGTGCCAGCAGCTTGGATGGAAGTTACAATGAGCAGTTCTTC. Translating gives CASSLDGSYNEQFF.